This T cell receptor (beta chain) was identified in a study of cytomegalovirus exposure and HLA in healthy donors. Overall study: The early release's HLA-typed donors yielded approximately 81 million unique TCRs.

Per the germline V gene, CDR1 is MRHNA and CDR2 is SNTAGT. Trimming left V 2 bases short and J 2 bases short, with 10 bases between. CDR3 length equals 15 residues. Comment on this clone: Its target is not known.

Study results and limitations: The study flagged 150 to 200 TCR beta chains as cytomegalovirus-associated. In an earlier analysis, in 620 or so donors, most V segments appeared productive either ~87% or ~30% of the time. The classifier reportedly diagnosed cytomegalovirus status with high sensitivity and specificity.

PCR amplification relied on 60 Vbeta primers (plus 13 Jbeta primers). TCRdb's copy holds only in-frame clones and misses some; the assay was immunoSEQ multiplex PCR. The sample shows 200,000 to 250,000 clones, under 80% of them seen only once. This sequence joins TRBV6-4 and TRBJ1-5; D possibly corresponds to TRBD1 (5 bases). The sequence came from a girl aged 2-10 years in good health and CMV-seronegative. Sequencing was carried out using PBMCs. CDR3 coding DNA: TGTGCCAGCAGTGACAGGGGTAAAGGCAATCAGCCCCAGCATTTT. This sequence encodes CASSDRGKGNQPQHF.